These 25 T cell receptor beta chains share one sample of origin, sequenced in a study of CD8+CD57+ T cells in acquired aplastic anemia. All sequencing subjects had displayed CD8+CD57+ cell expansion on flow cytometry. TCR beta VDJ and CDR3 profiles were obtained from a genomic DNA template. TCRdb redid the calling of the reads with MiXCR, one entry per CDR3 protein. The sample contains around 160,000 distinct CDR3 sequences, less than 60% of which appear only once. The sample comprised sorted CD4+, CD8+, or CD8+CD57+ T cells (not recorded which) from PBMCs. Source of these receptors: a human donor with aplastic anemia.

This clonotype was seen once. This chain links TRBV19 with TRBJ1-6; the D is unclear. The V end was cut by 3 bases, the J end by 8 bases, with 8 bases between. Germline CDR1 LNHDA, CDR2 SQIVND (reference sequence). The CDR3 loop spans 13 amino acids. The chain's CDR3 is CASSIDKYSPLHF. CDR3 in DNA: TGTGCCAGTAGTATCGACAAGTATTCACCCCTCCACTTT.

The chain has TRBV5-1 and TRBJ1-1; D ambiguous. CDR1 and CDR2 (germline): SGHRS, YFSETQ. The CDR3 contains 11 residues. V was clipped by 0 bases and J by 3 bases, with 0 bases between them. This CDR3 reads CASSLDTEAFF. The CDR3 DNA follows: TGCGCCAGCAGCTTGGACACTGAAGCTTTCTTT.

This clonotype was counted ten times or more. The chain couples TRBV9 to TRBJ1-1, with D unresolved. This CDR3 contains 14 residues. Trimming pared 1 base from V and 2 bases from J, leaving 9 bases between. Germline lookup yields CDR1 SGDLS and CDR2 YYNGEE. The CDR3 DNA reads as TGTGCCAGCAGCGTAACGGCGGCCAACACTGAAGCTTTCTTT. This sequence encodes CASSVTAANTEAFF.

This clonotype occurred a few times. This chain connects TRBV2 to TRBJ1-5; D ambiguous. The CDR3 is made up of 13 amino acids. Germline CDR1 reads SNHLY; CDR2 reads FYNNEI. V was clipped by 8 bases and J by 0 bases, with 8 bases between them. The CDR3 bases are TGTGCCAGCCTAGGCGATAGCAATCAGCCCCAGCATTTT. It is translated as CASLGDSNQPQHF.

The rearrangement uses TRBV15 and TRBJ2-1; TRBD2 matches 7 bases. Unmatched junction bases numbered 6, after V lost 3 bases and J lost 7 bases. This CDR3 comprises 14 residues. Germline V gives CDR1 LNHNV, CDR2 YYDKDF (reference sequence). CDR3 sequence: CATSSFREVNEQFF. The CDR3 DNA sequence: TGTGCCACCAGCAGCTTTCGGGAGGTTAATGAGCAGTTCTTC.

The chain is built from TRBV14 and TRBJ2-3; 12 nucleotides agree with TRBD2. Germline CDR1 SGHDN, CDR2 FVKESK. The V gene end was trimmed by 11 bases and the J gene end by 3 bases; junction bases not matched to a gene: 6. This CDR3 region has 14 residues. In nucleotides, the CDR3 is TGTGCCCGGCGCGGACTAGCGGGAACAGATACGCAGTATTTT. It encodes CARRGLAGTDTQYF.

For this clonotype: A much bigger clone sits one base away, suggesting this may be a read error. The V and J genes are TRBV9 and TRBJ2-5; D call uncertain. CDR3 length: 15 residues. CDR1 and CDR2 from the germline V gene are SGDLS and YYNGEE. The CDR3 sequence: CACSLMGSSQETQYF. In DNA, the CDR3 is TGTGCCTGCAGTCTAATGGGCTCCTCTCAAGAGACCCAGTACTTC.

This clonotype was seen a few times. The V call is TRBV19, the J call TRBJ1-4; weak D call: TRBD1 (5 bases). Germline CDR1 and CDR2: LNHDA and SQIVND (reference sequence). V lost 7 bases and J 7 bases, leaving 16 bases between the germline ends. The length of the CDR3 is 14 residues. The CDR3 here is CASTPPGGGEKLFF. The CDR3 nucleotides are TGTGCCAGTACCCCACCCGGGGGGGGTGAAAAACTGTTTTTT.

This clonotype was found once. The rearrangement uses TRBV2 and TRBJ2-5, with TRBD2 matching 13 bases. CDR3 length: 15 amino acids. The trim removed 6 bases at V and 4 bases at J, leaving 5 bases unmatched. Germline values: CDR1 SNHLY, CDR2 FYNNEI. The CDR3 coding sequence is TGTGCCAGCAGGGCAACTAGCGGGAGGGGAGAGACCCAGTACTTC. As protein: CASRATSGRGETQYF. Supplemented by reference TRBV2 and TRBJ2-5, the full variable domain reads EPEVTQTPSHQVTQMGQEVILRCVPISNHLYFYWYRQILGQKVEFLVSFYNNEISEKSEIFDDQFSVERPDGSNFTLKIRSTKLEDSAMYFCASRATSGRGETQYFGPGTRLLVL.

This clonotype appeared many times. The rearrangement uses TRBV11-3 and TRBJ2-7, with D perhaps TRBD2 (6 bases). From germline, CDR1 is SGHNT and CDR2 YENEEA. V was pared by 4 bases and J by 2 bases, with 9 bases between. CDR3 length equals 13 residues. CDR3 coding DNA: TGTGCCAGCAGCTCGGGACTGACCTACGAGCAGTACTTC. This gives the protein CASSSGLTYEQYF.

V usage is TRBV5-1 and J usage is TRBJ1-1, with D hard to call. The CDR3 spans 12 residues. Per germline, CDR1 SGHRS and CDR2 YFSETQ. V was trimmed by 4 bases and J by 5 bases, leaving 9 bases between them. In nucleotides, the CDR3 is TGCGCCAGCAGCCAGGAAAGGACTGAAGCTTTCTTT. This gives the protein CASSQERTEAFF. Drawing the rest from reference TRBV5-1 and TRBJ1-1, the complete variable domain is KAGVTQTPRYLIKTRGQQVTLSCSPISGHRSVSWYQQTPGQGLQFLFEYFSETQRNKGNFPGRFSGRQFSNSRSEMNVSTLELGDSALYLCASSQERTEAFFGQGTRLTVV.

There are many counts of this clonotype. The CDR3 region is CSARGLAGSNEQFF. The CDR3, as DNA: TGCAGTGCTCGAGGACTAGCGGGATCCAATGAGCAGTTCTTC. The V and J genes are TRBV20-1 and TRBJ2-1, with 12 bases identical to TRBD2. V was pared by 5 bases and J by 6 bases, with 5 bases of the junction left unmatched. This CDR3 has 14 residues. CDR1 is DFQATT, CDR2 SNEGSKA, per germline (reference sequence).

CDR3 region: CSARLAGGGYEQYF. The CDR3 DNA is TGCAGTGCGCGACTAGCGGGGGGCGGGTACGAGCAGTACTTC. This chain links TRBV20-1 with TRBJ2-7, with TRBD2 identical over 13 bases. The CDR3 has 14 residues. Trimming at V came to 6 bases and at J to 4 bases, leaving 6 bases not matched to a gene. Germline CDR1 and CDR2: DFQATT and SNEGSKA (reference sequence).

The genes are TRBV10-1 and TRBJ1-1; no definite D call. Germline CDR1 is WNHNN and CDR2 is SYGVQD (reference sequence). V lost 6 bases and J lost 4, with 21 bases in between. CDR3 size: 16 residues. CDR3 region: CASSAGIRGGSTEAFF. In DNA form, the CDR3 reads TGCGCCAGCAGCGCGGGAATACGGGGAGGGAGCACTGAAGCTTTCTTT.

At least ten counts were recorded for this clonotype. This chain connects TRBV7-9 to TRBJ2-3, with TRBD1 matching over 8 bases. Germline trimming cut 1 base from V and 6 bases from J; bases unmatched to any gene: 0. The CDR3 length is 13 residues. The germline V gene encodes CDR1 SEHNR and CDR2 FQNEAQ (reference sequence). CDR3 protein: CASSLDRGDTQYF. DNA for the CDR3: TGTGCCAGCAGCTTAGACAGGGGGGATACGCAGTATTTT.

On this clonotype: This may arise from a read error, as a much more abundant clone is one base away. The CDR3 DNA sequence: TGTGTCAGCAAGCTACAGGGGTCGAATCAGCCCCAGCATTTT. It specifies CVSKLQGSNQPQHF. The chain joins TRBV2 to TRBJ1-5, with TRBD1 matching 7 bases. Germline V gene sequence: CDR1 SNHLY, CDR2 FYNNEI. This CDR3 spans 14 amino acids.

This clonotype was found once. The chain is built from TRBV6-1 and TRBJ2-1, with 12 bases that match TRBD2. This CDR3 contains 14 residues. Germline V gives CDR1 MNHNS, CDR2 SASEGT. The V segment lost 6 bases and the J segment 10 bases; nucleotides outside the gene matches: 7. CDR3 loop: CASRPLAGGQEQFF. CDR3 DNA sequence: TGTGCCAGCAGGCCACTAGCGGGAGGACAAGAGCAGTTCTTC.

In this sample, this clonotype turned up a few times. The chain couples TRBV7-2 to TRBJ1-5, with D possibly TRBD1 on 6 matching bases. Trimming removed 6 bases from V and 5 bases from J, with 20 bases in between. Germline V gives CDR1 SGHTA, CDR2 FQGNSA. This CDR3 comprises 16 residues. The CDR3 nucleotides read TGTGCCAGCAGACCAGATTCAGGGGCCGCCTATCAGCCCCAGCATTTT. This encodes CASRPDSGAAYQPQHF.

The sample holds many counts of this clonotype. The chain joins TRBV6-1 to TRBJ1-2; D unclear. This CDR3 has 14 residues. V was cut by 3 bases and J by 5 bases, with 13 bases left in between. CDR1 is MNHNS, CDR2 SASEGT, per germline. This CDR3 reads CASSEAGSGYGYTF. CDR3 bases: TGTGCCAGCAGTGAGGCGGGCTCGGGGTATGGCTACACCTTC.

The table lists this clonotype with a count of one. V is TRBV11-1 and J is TRBJ1-3; 11 bases are a match to TRBD1. This CDR3 has 18 residues. V trimming: 1 base; J trimming: 3 bases; junction bases outside the gene matches: 8. The germline V gene has CDR1 SGHAT and CDR2 FQDESV (reference sequence). CDR3 nucleotide sequence: TGTGCCAGCAGCTTAGGGACAGGGGGCTCGAATCATGGAAACACCATATATTTT. It codes for CASSLGTGGSNHGNTIYF.

This chain links TRBV12-3 or TRBV12-4 with TRBJ1-2, with D possibly being TRBD1 (6 bases). The CDR3 contains 14 residues. Trimming stripped 5 bases from V and 5 bases from J, with 15 bases between. DNA of the CDR3: TGTGCCAGCAGTACCGGGGGCCGGAATTATGGCTACACCTTC. Translated: CASSTGGRNYGYTF.

With respect to this clonotype: This may stem from a read error, because a much larger clone lies one nucleotide away. The chain carries TRBV7-6 and TRBJ2-1; 9 bases match TRBD2. With 5 bases clipped from V and 0 bases from J, the junction kept 5 bases outside the gene matches. The CDR3 contains 16 residues. CDR1 is SGHVS, CDR2 FNYEAQ, per germline. The CDR3 sequence is CASSLQAGGSYNEQFF. DNA of the CDR3: TGTGCCAGCAGCCTACAAGCGGGGGGCTCCTACAATGAGCAGTTCTTC. The variable domain in full, with the rest retrieved from reference TRBV7-6 and TRBJ2-1, is GAGVSQSPRYKVTKRGQDVALRCDPISGHVSLYWYRQALGQGPEFLTYFNYEAQQDKSGLPNDRFSAERPEGSISTLTIQRTEQRDSAMYRCASSLQAGGSYNEQFFGPGTRLTVL.

The chain joins TRBV29-1 to TRBJ2-7; 7 positions match TRBD2. V gave up 2 bases and J gave up 8 bases; unmatched junction bases: 12. The germline V gene encodes CDR1 SQVTM and CDR2 ANQGSEA. The CDR3 extends over 14 amino acids. The CDR3 nucleotides are TGCAGCGTTGAACCTCCCGGGAGGCCTACGAAGCAGTACTTC. Translation: CSVEPPGRPTKQYF.

Note on this clonotype: This may arise from a read error, as a much more abundant clone is one base away. The chain links TRBV5-1 to TRBJ2-2; 10 bases are shared with TRBD2. The germline CDR1 and CDR2 sequences are SGHRS and YFSETQ. CDR3 length: 15 amino acids. Here the CDR3 reads CANSLSLAGDGELFF. As DNA, the CDR3 is TGCGCCAACAGCTTGTCGCTAGCGGGAGACGGGGAGCTGTTTTTT. Drawing the rest from reference TRBV5-1 and TRBJ2-2, the complete variable domain is KAGVTQTPRYLIKTRGQQVTLSCSPISGHRSVSWYQQTPGQGLQFLFEYFSETQRNKGNFPGRFSGRQFSNSRSEMNVSTLELGDSALYLCANSLSLAGDGELFFGEGSRLTVL.

The rearrangement joins TRBV20-1 to TRBJ1-1, with D possibly being TRBD1 (6 bases). Germline V gene data show CDR1 as DFQATT and CDR2 as SNEGSKA (reference sequence). The CDR3 loop spans 13 amino acids. Between the trimmed V and J ends, which lost 1 base and 3 bases, there was a span of 9 bases. The DNA of the CDR3 is TGCAGTGCTAGAGGACAGGAGGACACTGAAGCTTTCTTT. It codes for CSARGQEDTEAFF.